These 12 T cell receptor beta chains came from one sample sequenced in a study of molecular identifiers for immune sequencing clone quantification (dated by TCRdb to 2016 to 2019). Library prep was done by PCR. Sequenced using an Illumina HiSeq 4000. TCRdb applied fastp at Q25 and MiXCR to the public reads, then kept only in-frame beta chains. Rows with one shared CDR3 protein collapse into an entry with the most common genes and DNA. In all, the sample holds about 640,000 distinct CDR3 sequences, and just under 20% of those were seen once. The ten largest make up around 0.86% of the sample. Source material: naive CD8+ T cells from blood, with Jurkat cell RNA spiked in. The cell subset or site tag for this specimen amounts to: FACS-sorted CD8+CD4-CCR7+CD45RA+ naive T cells. The receptors were gathered from a human donor in good health. Some libraries in this study had Jurkat cell RNA spiked in.

This clonotype was counted ten times or more. In nucleotides, the CDR3 is TGTGCCTGGAGTGTTGAGGACGACTACGAGCAGTACTTC. Protein product: CAWSVEDDYEQYF. The rearrangement joins TRBV30 to TRBJ2-7; D gene unclear. CDR1 and CDR2 from the germline V gene are GTSNPN and SVGIG (reference sequence). The germline V and J ends were trimmed by 0 bases and 3 bases, with 9 bases remaining between them. The CDR3 is 13 amino acids.

As to this clonotype: Germline is not matched at one junction end, which may reflect a read error. V gene TRBV4-3 combines with J gene TRBJ1-2; a possible D gene is TRBD1 (5 bases). This CDR3 contains 16 residues. CDR1 and CDR2 from the germline V gene are LGHNA and YSLEER. The CDR3 loop reads CASSQDFAGVGYGHTF. The CDR3 DNA reads TGCGCCAGCAGCCAAGATTTTGCGGGGGTAGGGTATGGCCACACCTTC.

This clonotype was counted many times. One end of the junction does not line up with germline, which may come from a read error. The rearrangement uses TRBV19 and TRBJ1-5; TRBD1 matches at 12 bases. This CDR3 is built from 15 residues. Germline values: CDR1 LNHDA, CDR2 SQIVND (reference sequence). CDR3 in amino acids: CASSIGTGGKQPQHF. In nucleotides, the CDR3 is TGTGCCAGTAGTATTGGGACAGGGGGCAAACAGCCCCAGCATTTT.

The chain recombines TRBV5-3 with TRBJ1-1; D might be TRBD1 (5 bases). TRBV5-3 is an ORF, and what it does is uncertain. The CDR3 contains 15 residues. With 8 bases removed from V and 4 bases from J, the gap between germline ends came to 21 bases. CDR3 sequence reads: CASSILGGGPTEAFF. CDR3 DNA sequence: TGTGCCAGCAGCATACTGGGGGGGGGACCCACTGAAGCTTTCTTT.

This clonotype appeared many times. The V and J genes are TRBV7-8 and TRBJ2-7; D remains ambiguous. The V and J ends lost 5 bases and 7 bases respectively, with 12 bases between them. The CDR3 runs 12 residues. In germline, CDR1 is SGHVS, CDR2 FQNEAQ. The CDR3 region has the DNA TGTGCCAGCAGCGCGAGTGGTCCTGAGCAGTACTTC. It specifies CASSASGPEQYF.

Many counts were recorded for this clonotype. The CDR3 here is CSARDMVAGFVEYF. CDR3 bases: TGCAGTGCTAGAGATATGGTAGCGGGCTTTGTGGAGTACTTC. V is TRBV20-1 and J is TRBJ2-7; 7 nucleotides line up with TRBD2. The CDR3 is made up of 14 amino acids. With 0 bases clipped from V and 11 bases from J, the junction kept 13 bases outside the gene matches. Germline V gene sequence: CDR1 DFQATT, CDR2 SNEGSKA (reference sequence).

This clonotype was observed a few times. This chain connects TRBV27 to TRBJ2-7; 8 nucleotides line up with TRBD2. This CDR3 contains 13 residues. The germline gives CDR1 MNHEY, CDR2 SMNVEV (reference sequence). Losses at the gene ends were 5 bases for V and 5 bases for J; bases not matched to a gene: 5. The CDR3 DNA follows: TGTGCCAGCAGTAGCGGGAGCTTCCACGAGCAGTACTTC. Protein product: CASSSGSFHEQYF.

The rearrangement links TRBV12-3 or TRBV12-4 to TRBJ2-3; either TRBD1 or TRBD2 may supply D (6 bases each). This CDR3 spans 15 amino acids. Trimming removed 3 bases at V and 8 bases at J, with 18 bases between. The CDR3 sequence: CASSFFSGAAVTQYF. The DNA of the CDR3 is TGTGCCAGCAGTTTTTTTTCGGGGGCCGCAGTTACGCAGTATTTT.

The chain has TRBV10-3 and TRBJ2-1, with TRBD1 identical over 7 bases. Trimming removed 0 bases from V and 4 bases from J; junction bases left unmatched: 9. The CDR3 runs to 17 residues. Germline assignment: CDR1 ENHRY and CDR2 SYGVKD. Here the CDR3 reads CAISESPTGISYNEQFF. The CDR3 DNA reads as TGTGCCATCAGTGAGTCTCCGACAGGGATCTCATACAATGAGCAGTTCTTC.

About this clonotype: A read error may explain this, as a much larger clone is one base away. V is TRBV20-1 and J is TRBJ2-7, with TRBD1 matching 7 bases. After removal of 2 bases from V and 6 bases from J, the junction contained 13 bases not matched to a gene. Looked up from germline, CDR1 is DFQATT and CDR2 is SNEGSKA (reference sequence). The CDR3 has 15 residues. The CDR3 DNA reads as TGCAGTGCTAGAATGGCCGGGACAGCAAGCTGCGAGCAGTACTTC. The encoded protein is CSARMAGTASCEQYF.

In its sample, this clonotype was seen many times. This chain connects TRBV2 to TRBJ2-2; 8 nucleotides match TRBD1. The CDR3 spans 15 residues. The J segment lost 3 bases and the V segment lost 6 bases, leaving 6 bases of the junction unmatched. CDR1 and CDR2 (germline): SNHLY, FYNNEI. The CDR3 here is CASRVDRGDTGELFF. In DNA, the CDR3 is TGTGCCAGCAGGGTAGACAGGGGAGACACCGGGGAGCTGTTTTTT.

Details on this clonotype: Given a much more abundant clone one base away, this may be a read error. This rearrangement joins TRBV5-6 to TRBJ1-1, with D unresolved. Per the germline V gene, CDR1 is SGHDT and CDR2 is YYEEEE. Trimming left V 3 bases short and J 4 bases short, with 13 bases between. This CDR3 is 14 amino acids long. CDR3 amino acids: CASSYDRRSTEAFF. CDR3 sequence (DNA): TGTGCCAGCAGCTACGACCGAAGGAGCACTGAAGCTTTCTTT.